The 4 T cell receptor beta chains given below trace back to one sample, sequenced in a study of T-cell memory formation after mild COVID-19. TCRdb re-analysed the 5' RACE reads in MiXCR, keeping a single row per CDR3 protein. The sample holds tens of thousands of distinct CDR3 sequences; 9.3% are singletons and the top ten take about 12%. Sequenced sample: PBMCs or a T cell subset sorted from them (not recorded which). The receptor set was obtained from an adult woman who had mild COVID-19 (a few samples of this study predate the infection). Cell type and time point are not known.

This clonotype was recorded a few times. Here the CDR3 DNA reads TGTGCCATCAGTGAGCTCTTATCCACCGATGAGCAGTTCTTC. Amino acid sequence: CAISELLSTDEQFF. The genes are TRBV10-3 and TRBJ2-1; D not resolved. The germline gives CDR1 ENHRY, CDR2 SYGVKD. CDR3 length: 14 residues. Deletions cut 2 bases from V and 8 bases from J, with 13 bases between.

This clonotype occurred a few times. The CDR3 sequence is CASSVRDGPYEQYF. The DNA of the CDR3 is TGTGCCAGCAGCGTCCGGGACGGACCCTACGAGCAGTACTTC. The chain has TRBV7-9 and TRBJ2-7; D is perhaps TRBD1 or TRBD2 (5 bases each). The V and J ends lost 5 bases and 2 bases respectively, with 13 bases between them. Germline V lookup: CDR1 SEHNR, CDR2 FQNEAQ (reference sequence). The CDR3 loop spans 14 amino acids.

This clonotype has only a few counts. The DNA of the CDR3 is TGCAGTGCCGCGAGACTAGCGGGAGCGGTCTACAATGAGCAGTTCTTC. Translation: CSAARLAGAVYNEQFF. The V gene is TRBV20-1, the J gene TRBJ2-1; 12 bases match TRBD2. This CDR3 contains 16 residues. From germline, CDR1 is DFQATT and CDR2 SNEGSKA (reference sequence). V shed 6 bases and J 3 bases; nucleotides not matched to a gene: 9.

V and J are TRBV28 and TRBJ1-6, with D perhaps matching TRBD1 (6 bases). Germline CDR1 reads MDHEN; CDR2 reads SYDVKM. The V and J ends lost 4 bases and 7 bases respectively, with 11 bases between them. The length of the CDR3 is 14 residues. DNA for the CDR3: TGTGCCAGCAGTTACAGGGTATCAAATTCACCCCTCCACTTT. Its translation is CASSYRVSNSPLHF.